This passage covers 11 T cell receptor beta chains from one sample sequenced in a study of beta chain features in type 1 diabetes. Their specific antigens are unknown. Study results and caveats: Shortening that was moderate but significant affected the TCRB CDR3s of Type 1 diabetes patients in all four CD4+ subsets.

What was sequenced were expressed TCRB transcripts, since all of the isolated RNA had been reverse transcribed. Repertoires were generated with immunoSEQ multiplex PCR, while TCRdb's copy carries only in-frame clones and drops some. The table has 100,000 to 150,000 clones, 7.5% to 9.5% seen once; the top ten hold 0.7% to 0.85%. The sample comprised central memory CD4+ T cells from blood. Receptors originate from a man under 40 with type 1 diabetes.

The chain has TRBV11-3 and TRBJ1-1; a possible D gene is TRBD1 (6 bases). Germline assignment: CDR1 SGHNT and CDR2 YENEEA. V was clipped by 3 bases and J by 2 bases, with 10 bases between them. The CDR3 consists of 14 residues. CDR3 in amino acids: CASSFWTVNTEAFF. The CDR3 nucleotides read TGTGCCAGCAGCTTTTGGACAGTTAACACTGAAGCTTTCTTT.

This clone was found a few times. The chain combines TRBV6-5 with TRBJ1-1; perhaps TRBD1 as D (6 bases). Germline lookup yields CDR1 MNHEY and CDR2 SVGAGI. With 6 bases removed from V and 1 base from J, the gap between germline ends came to 12 bases. The CDR3 is 14 residues long. CDR3 region: CASSQGHANTEAFF. CDR3 nucleotide sequence: TGTGCCAGCAGCCAGGGACACGCGAACACTGAAGCTTTCTTT.

This clone has just a few counts. The chain combines TRBV9 with TRBJ2-5; 8 positions match TRBD2. The CDR3 runs to 15 residues. Losses at the gene ends were 0 bases for V and 2 bases for J; bases not matched to a gene: 3. Germline V CDR1 and CDR2: SGDLS, YYNGEE. CDR3 protein: CASSVGGTRQETQYF. The CDR3, as DNA: TGTGCCAGCAGCGTAGGGGGGACTAGACAAGAGACCCAGTACTTC.

This rearrangement joins TRBV28 to TRBJ1-1; D is undetermined. With 3 bases removed from V and 6 bases from J, the gap between germline ends came to 8 bases. Germline V gene sequence: CDR1 MDHEN, CDR2 SYDVKM. This CDR3 is 12 amino acids long. Here the CDR3 reads CASSLRVPEAFF. CDR3 bases: TGTGCCAGCAGTTTGAGGGTTCCTGAAGCTTTCTTT. The full variable domain, rest sourced from reference TRBV28 and TRBJ1-1, is DVKVTQSSRYLVKRTGEKVFLECVQDMDHENMFWYRQDPGLGLRLIYFSYDVKMKEKGDIPEGYSVSREKKERFSLILESASTNQTSMYLCASSLRVPEAFFGQGTRLTVV.

This clone was seen a few times. The chain has TRBV6-6 and TRBJ2-3; TRBD1 might be the D (6 bases). The CDR3 is 12 residues long. Germline lookup yields CDR1 MNHNY and CDR2 SVGAGI (reference sequence). The germline V and J ends were trimmed by 7 bases and 15 bases, with 20 bases remaining between them. The CDR3 coding sequence is TGTGCCAGCAAAAATCCGAGACAGGTCCCATATTTT. This translates into CASKNPRQVPYF.

This clone was seen a handful of times. This CDR3 is CAFERSGNTIYF. As DNA, the CDR3 is TGTGCCTTTGAGCGCTCTGGAAACACCATATATTTT. The chain combines TRBV30 with TRBJ1-3; D gene uncertain. V was trimmed by 7 bases and J by 0 bases, leaving 7 bases between them. The germline V gene encodes CDR1 GTSNPN and CDR2 SVGIG (reference sequence). The CDR3 totals 12 residues. Full variable domain (outside the CDR3, taken from reference TRBV30 and TRBJ1-3): SQTIHQWPATLVQPVGSPLSLECTVEGTSNPNLYWYRQAAGRGLQLLFYSVGIGQISSEVPQNLSASRPQDRQFILSSKKLLLSDSGFYLCAFERSGNTIYFGEGSWLTVV.

The CDR3 reads CASTTPYRVGYGYTF. CDR3 coding DNA: TGTGCCAGCACCACTCCCTACAGGGTGGGCTATGGCTACACCTTC. This chain uses TRBV6-6 with TRBJ1-2; D is perhaps TRBD1 (6 bases). The germline V gene encodes CDR1 MNHNY and CDR2 SVGAGI (reference sequence). The CDR3 totals 15 residues. The V and J ends lost 7 bases and 4 bases respectively, with 19 bases between them.

This clone was detected a few times. The CDR3 region has the DNA TGTGCCAGCAGTTTCCGCCGGTGGACAGGGGGTGAGCAAAAGCAGCCCCAGCATTTT. Translated, it gives CASSFRRWTGGEQKQPQHF. The rearrangement joins TRBV28 to TRBJ1-5; 10 bases align to TRBD1. Germline CDR1 and CDR2: MDHEN and SYDVKM. The ends lost 3 bases at V and 7 bases at J; junction bases unmatched: 18. The CDR3 is 19 residues long. Complete variable domain (other parts from reference TRBV28 and TRBJ1-5): DVKVTQSSRYLVKRTGEKVFLECVQDMDHENMFWYRQDPGLGLRLIYFSYDVKMKEKGDIPEGYSVSREKKERFSLILESASTNQTSMYLCASSFRRWTGGEQKQPQHFGDGTRLSIL.

This clone has just a few counts. Other DNA sequences of this sample code for an identical CDR3. The rearrangement uses TRBV7-2 and TRBJ1-1; TRBD1 matches 8 bases. The CDR3 covers 15 residues. Germline values: CDR1 SGHTA, CDR2 FQGNSA. Losses at the gene ends were 1 base for V and 2 bases for J; bases not matched to a gene: 3. The CDR3 loop reads CASSLGDRRNTEAFF. In DNA, the CDR3 is TGTGCCAGCAGCTTAGGGGACAGGCGAAACACTGAAGCTTTCTTT.

This clone has a handful of counts. The rearrangement uses TRBV14 and TRBJ1-2; D not certain. V shed 0 bases and J shed 3 bases, with 11 bases lying between them. This CDR3 has 15 amino acids. The germline gives CDR1 SGHDN, CDR2 FVKESK. CDR3: CASSQEGERYYGYTF. CDR3 sequence (DNA): TGTGCCAGCAGCCAAGAAGGAGAGAGATACTATGGCTACACCTTC.

V gene TRBV19 combines with J gene TRBJ2-1; D not resolved. This CDR3 spans 12 amino acids. The ends were cut back, 5 bases at V and 7 bases at J, with 9 bases in the middle. Germline values: CDR1 LNHDA, CDR2 SQIVND (reference sequence). The CDR3 here is CASSLTRNEQFF. As DNA, the CDR3 is TGTGCCAGTAGTTTGACGCGGAATGAGCAGTTCTTC.